This record covers a single T cell receptor (beta chain). The antigen remains unidentified. This specimen belongs to a study of beta chain features in type 1 diabetes. V shed 8 bases and J shed 4 bases, with 17 bases lying between them. Germline assignment: CDR1 SQVTM and CDR2 ANQGSEA. There are 13 residues in the CDR3. General observations from the study: Although PCR might favor shorter templates, it would do so equally in patients and controls.

CD45RO/CCR7/CD25/CD127/CD95/CD27 staining was used to isolate CD4+ naive, central memory, regulatory and stem cell-like memory cells by sorting. As every portion of the isolated RNA was reverse transcribed, the sequencing read expressed TCRB transcripts. Measured with immunoSEQ multiplex PCR; TCRdb has only the in-frame clones, and not every one. The sample yields about 470,000 clones, 30% seen once. This TCR was recovered from a young man in good health. The V call is TRBV29-1, the J call TRBJ2-5; tentatively, D is TRBD1 (5 bases). Material for sequencing was naive CD4+ T cells from blood. Written as DNA, the CDR3 is TGCAGCTCCCACGTCCCAGGGCGAGAGACCCAGTACTTC. This codes for CSSHVPGRETQYF. The whole variable domain, remainder taken from reference TRBV29-1 and TRBJ2-5, is SAVISQKPSRDICQRGTSLTIQCQVDSQVTMMFWYRQQPGQSLTLIATANQGSEATYESGFVIDKFPISRPNLTFSTLTVSNMSPEDSSIYLCSSHVPGRETQYFGPGTRLLVL.